The 26 T cell receptor beta chains listed next were all sequenced from one sample in a study of blood T cells in healthy people across ages. Combining a sample-barcoded 5' primer with a J-beta primer mix, a second PCR ran for roughly 6 to 12 cycles. TCRdb re-called the 5' RACE reads with MiXCR, one entry per CDR3 protein. The sample includes over a million distinct CDR3 sequences, around 45% of them seen just once. Source material: blood. Source of these receptors: a woman in her sixties or seventies in good health.

In this sample, this clonotype turned up a few times. The chain combines TRBV4-1 with TRBJ2-3; D unresolved. V lost 4 bases, J lost 1 base, and 15 bases lay in between. Germline V CDR1 and CDR2: MGHRA, YSYEKL. The CDR3 is made up of 16 amino acids. The CDR3 DNA sequence: TGCGCCAGCAGCCCCGCCCCCGGTGGCGGCACAGATACGCAGTATTTT. Translated: CASSPAPGGGTDTQYF.

V is TRBV9 and J is TRBJ2-1; TRBD1 matches 7 bases. Judging by the DNA end, TRBJ2-7 fits better; the J call may be wrong. Germline V gene lookup returns CDR1 SGDLS and CDR2 YYNGEE. CDR3 length: 16 residues. Here the CDR3 reads CASSEGQSVGYNEQYF. As DNA, the CDR3 is TGTGCCAGCAGCGAGGGACAGAGTGTAGGATACAATGAGCAGTACTTC.

This clonotype showed up just a few times. V and J are TRBV27 and TRBJ2-7; tentatively, D is TRBD1 or TRBD2 (6 bases each). The V gene's germline CDR1 is MNHEY and CDR2 SMNVEV (reference sequence). CDR3 size: 14 residues. Trimming took 8 bases from V and 1 from J, leaving 15 bases between them. CDR3 DNA sequence: TGTGCCAGCCTGGACACGGGGGCTTCCTACGAGCAGTACTTC. Its protein is CASLDTGASYEQYF.

This clonotype has just one count. The CDR3 sequence is CSARGGSCEQYF. CDR3 DNA sequence: TGCAGTGCTAGAGGAGGGAGCTGCGAGCAGTACTTC. The chain links TRBV20-1 to TRBJ2-5; D possibly corresponds to TRBD2 (5 bases). The J call may be incorrect, as the DNA end agrees better with TRBJ2-7. The CDR3 covers 12 residues. From germline, CDR1 is DFQATT and CDR2 SNEGSKA (reference sequence).

The V and J genes are TRBV11-2 and TRBJ1-2; tentative D call: TRBD1 (6 bases). The CDR3 runs to 13 residues. Trimming left V 2 bases short and J 6 bases short, with 10 bases between. The germline CDR1 and CDR2 sequences are SGHAT and FQNNGV. The CDR3 here is CASSLRGRHGYTF. For the CDR3, the DNA is TGTGCCAGCAGCTTACGGGGGCGTCATGGCTACACCTTC.

The CDR3: CASSLSIGDRAYEQYF. CDR3 nucleotide sequence: TGTGCCAGCAGTTTATCGATCGGGGACAGGGCGTACGAGCAGTACTTC. This chain links TRBV27 with TRBJ2-7, with TRBD1 identical over 9 bases. This CDR3 is built from 16 residues. V shed 0 bases, J shed 4 bases, and the junction held 7 bases outside the gene matches. Germline V CDR1 and CDR2: MNHEY, SMNVEV (reference sequence).

The gene calls are TRBV7-8 and TRBJ2-5; no reliable D call. V lost 5 bases to trimming and J lost 5 bases, with 18 bases between them. The CDR3 spans 15 residues. CDR1 and CDR2 from the germline V gene are SGHVS and FQNEAQ. The CDR3, as DNA: TGTGCCAGCAGCCGCTACGGCTCAGTAGGGGAGACCCAGTACTTC. It yields the protein CASSRYGSVGETQYF.

Comment on this clonotype: A read error may produce the germline difference seen at one junction end. The chain uses TRBV7-9 and TRBJ1-2, with 7 bases identical to TRBD1. There are 17 residues in the CDR3. CDR1 is SEHNR, CDR2 FQNEAQ, per germline (reference sequence). The CDR3 sequence is CASSLLAGGGANYGYTF. The DNA of the CDR3 is TGTGCCAGCAGCTTACTGGCAGGGGGGGGAGCTAACTATGGTTACACCTTC. Combining the CDR3 with reference TRBV7-9 and TRBJ1-2 gives the whole variable domain DTGVSQNPRHKITKRGQNVTFRCDPISEHNRLYWYRQTLGQGPEFLTYFQNEAQLEKSRLLSDRFSAERPKGSFSTLEIQRTEQGDSAMYLCASSLLAGGGANYGYTFGSGTRLTVV.

CDR3 loop: CASRLADVTDTQYF. The CDR3 DNA follows: TGCGCCAGCAGGCTAGCGGATGTCACAGATACGCAGTATTTT. The chain couples TRBV5-1 to TRBJ2-3; 7 positions match TRBD2. The CDR3 runs 14 residues. Germline V gene data show CDR1 as SGHRS and CDR2 as YFSETQ. V shed 5 bases and J 2 bases; nucleotides not matched to a gene: 5.

The CDR3: CASSLREMGTDTQYF. CDR3 in DNA: TGTGCCAGCAGCTTAAGGGAGATGGGCACAGATACGCAGTATTTT. V and J are TRBV7-2 and TRBJ2-3; TRBD2 might be the D (5 bases). V lost 2 bases to trimming and J lost 1 base, with 10 bases between them. From germline, CDR1 is SGHTA and CDR2 FQGNSA. The CDR3 length is 15 residues.

This clonotype appeared a few times. This chain links TRBV7-2 with TRBJ2-1; 11 nucleotides match TRBD2. Trimming cost V 5 bases and J 2 bases; bases outside gene matches: 8. This CDR3 region has 17 residues. Looked up from germline, CDR1 is SGHTA and CDR2 is FQGNSA. CDR3 nucleotide sequence: TGTGCCAGCAGCCTGACCGCTAGCGGGAGGACCTACAATGAGCAGTTCTTC. This sequence encodes CASSLTASGRTYNEQFF.

J is TRBJ2-7 and V is TRBV11-2; 7 bases are shared with TRBD1. The J call is doubtful: the DNA matches TRBJ2-5 better. Looked up from germline, CDR1 is SGHAT and CDR2 is FQNNGV. This CDR3 spans 14 amino acids. Written as DNA, the CDR3 is TGTGCCAGCAGCCCCAACAGGGGTGTGCGGACCCAGTACTTC. Translation gives CASSPNRGVRTQYF.

This clonotype was seen only a few times. The chain links TRBV24-1 to TRBJ2-7; 8 positions agree with TRBD1. The germline gives CDR1 KGHDR, CDR2 SFDVKD. The CDR3 is 15 residues long. The junction had 6 bases not matched to a gene; V was cut back by 4 bases and J by 2 bases. The chain's CDR3 is CATSDGGQAPYEQYF. CDR3 in DNA: TGTGCCACCAGTGACGGGGGACAGGCCCCCTACGAGCAGTACTTC.

V gene TRBV19 combines with J gene TRBJ2-6; no reliable D call. CDR1 and CDR2 from the germline V gene are LNHDA and SQIVND (reference sequence). V was shortened by 1 base and J by 2 bases, with 3 bases between the two germline ends. The CDR3 runs to 14 residues. CDR3 coding DNA: TGTGCCAGTAGTATAGTAGCTGGGGCCAACGTCCTGACTTTC. Protein product: CASSIVAGANVLTF.

The chain has TRBV20-1 and TRBJ2-7, with no clear D. This CDR3 contains 14 residues. Looked up from germline, CDR1 is DFQATT and CDR2 is SNEGSKA (reference sequence). V shed 0 bases and J shed 6 bases, with 15 bases lying between them. The CDR3, as DNA: TGCAGTGCTAGAGATATAAGCCACATGATCGAGCAGTACTTC. It specifies CSARDISHMIEQYF.

The count of this clonotype is one. The rearrangement links TRBV5-1 to TRBJ2-1; TRBD2 matches 11 bases. The J segment lost 3 bases and the V segment lost 3 bases, leaving 8 bases of the junction unmatched. Germline assignment: CDR1 SGHRS and CDR2 YFSETQ. CDR3 size: 17 residues. The CDR3 sequence: CASSSTGTSGNYNEQFF. The CDR3 bases are TGCGCCAGCAGCTCTACCGGGACTAGCGGCAACTACAATGAGCAGTTCTTC.

This rearrangement joins TRBV3-1 to TRBJ2-1; tentatively, D is TRBD2 (5 bases). This CDR3 has 13 amino acids. V dropped 3 bases and J dropped 9 bases, with 12 bases sitting between them. CDR1 and CDR2 from the germline V gene are LGHDT and YNNKEL (reference sequence). CDR3 DNA: TGTGCCAGCAGCCATGGCCCAGGAGGTGAGCAGTTCTTC. This sequence encodes CASSHGPGGEQFF.

Worth noting for this clonotype: The junction departs from germline at one end; a sequencing error may be responsible. The rearrangement joins TRBV5-1 to TRBJ2-5; TRBD2 matches at 7 bases. The V gene's germline CDR1 is SGHRS and CDR2 YFSETQ. The CDR3 has 16 residues. CDR3 DNA: TGCACCAGCAGCTCCGGACTAGTTATGATGTCGGAGACCCAGTACTTC. It codes for CTSSSGLVMMSETQYF.

This clonotype was seen only a few times. This chain uses TRBV5-1 with TRBJ2-1, with TRBD1 as a possible D gene (5 bases). CDR1 is SGHRS and CDR2 is YFSETQ in the germline V gene. The CDR3 spans 15 residues. Trimming cost V 4 bases and J 0 bases, with 11 bases left between them. The CDR3 bases are TGCGCCAGCAGCGCAGGGTCCGTCTCCTACAATGAGCAGTTCTTC. Translated, it gives CASSAGSVSYNEQFF.

This chain connects TRBV6-2 or TRBV6-3 to TRBJ2-1; maybe TRBD2 (6 bases). Germline V lookup: CDR1 MNHEY, CDR2 SVGEGT. The V end lost 7 bases, the J end lost 8 bases, and 24 bases lay between the germline ends. The CDR3 length is 16 residues. DNA of the CDR3: TGTGCCAGCACCCCTAAGTGGCTAGCGAAAAGGGATGAGCAGTTCTTC. This encodes CASTPKWLAKRDEQFF.

The chain is built from TRBV2 and TRBJ2-7; D remains ambiguous. The CDR3 runs to 14 residues. Trimming pared 4 bases from V and 2 bases from J, leaving 12 bases between. Germline-derived CDR1 and CDR2 are SNHLY and FYNNEI. The CDR3: CASSVGSRTYEQYF. The CDR3 region has the DNA TGTGCCAGCAGTGTGGGGTCACGGACCTACGAGCAGTACTTC.

This clonotype was picked up one time. The CDR3 loop reads CASSKAAGGKPQHF. Written as DNA, the CDR3 is TGTGCCAGCAGCAAAGCTGCCGGGGGCAAGCCCCAGCATTTT. The V and J genes are TRBV21-1 and TRBJ1-5; the DNA was not used to check the table's D call, TRBD1. TRBV21-1 counts as a pseudogene. This CDR3 region has 14 residues.

The chain has TRBV30 and TRBJ2-1; perhaps TRBD2 as D (5 bases). CDR1 is GTSNPN and CDR2 is SVGIG in the germline V gene (reference sequence). V was pared by 2 bases and J by 4 bases, with 15 bases between. CDR3 length: 15 residues. CDR3: CAWSSSWNPYNEQFF. Here the CDR3 DNA reads TGTGCCTGGAGTTCTAGCTGGAACCCTTACAATGAGCAGTTCTTC.

The rearrangement links TRBV24-1 to TRBJ2-5; TRBD1 aligns across 8 bases. CDR1 is KGHDR, CDR2 SFDVKD, per germline. Germline trimming cut 2 bases from V and 4 bases from J; bases unmatched to any gene: 5. This CDR3 spans 15 amino acids. DNA of the CDR3: TGTGCCACCAGTGATTCAGACAGGGGTCGAGAGACCCAGTACTTC. Translating gives CATSDSDRGRETQYF.

This chain connects TRBV27 to TRBJ2-1; 14 bases agree with TRBD2. The CDR3 consists of 13 residues. The J segment lost 7 bases and the V segment lost 11 bases, leaving 4 bases of the junction unmatched. Germline values: CDR1 MNHEY, CDR2 SMNVEV (reference sequence). DNA for the CDR3: TGTGCCGCGACTAGCGGGAGGGAGAATGAGCAGTTCTTC. Amino acid sequence: CAATSGRENEQFF.

The chain uses TRBV20-1 and TRBJ2-1; D is uncertain. Trimming shortened V by 2 bases and J by 2 bases, and 7 bases separated the two germline ends. Germline lookup yields CDR1 DFQATT and CDR2 SNEGSKA (reference sequence). CDR3 length: 13 amino acids. The CDR3 sequence is CSARHIAYNEQFF. CDR3 in DNA: TGCAGTGCTAGACATATAGCCTACAATGAGCAGTTCTTC.